These T cell receptor beta chains were read from a single sample in a study of blood T cell repertoires in COVID-19. Only in-frame clones appear in the TCRdb table, and some are missing; sequencing was by immunoSEQ multiplex PCR. Of a few hundred thousand clones in the sample, approximately 86% were seen once. The sequencing input was peripheral blood. These receptor sequences come from a woman aged 60-70 years with COVID-19, enrolled during active disease. CDR3s include the opening cysteine and the closing phenylalanine or tryptophan. D genes are given only for firm matches. Not all rows give a size; the values are once, few, many and, for expanded clones, a class.

D gene,V gene,clone size,J gene,CDR3 DNA,CDR3 protein
NA,TRBV6-2/TRBV6-3,NA,TRBJ1-5,TGTGCCAGCAGCACCGGGATCCCGGGCGCGCCCCAGCATTTT,CASSTGIPGAPQHF
NA,TRBV5-1,NA,TRBJ1-1,TGCGCCAGCAGCCCCTTGACGGGTCGGGGAGAGAGAGCTTTCTTT,CASSPLTGRGERAFF
NA,TRBV7-2,NA,TRBJ2-1,TGTGCCAGCAGCTTAGGGCAGGGATCCTACAATGAGCAGTTCTTC,CASSLGQGSYNEQFF
NA,TRBV4-2,NA,TRBJ1-2,TGTGCCAGCACCTGGGGGGGGGCTAACTATGGCTACACCTTC,CASTWGGANYGYTF
NA,TRBV30,few,TRBJ1-5,TGTGCCTGGAGTGTACTACGGGAGAATCAGCCCCAGCATTTT,CAWSVLRENQPQHF
TRBD1,TRBV28,NA,TRBJ2-2,TGTGCCAGCAGTCCAGTAACAGGGGGCTCCGGGGAGCTGTTTTTT,CASSPVTGGSGELFF
NA,TRBV9,NA,TRBJ1-2,TGTGCCAGCAGCGGTAGTGACATGGGGGCCTATGGCTACACCTTC,CASSGSDMGAYGYTF
TRBD1,TRBV27,NA,TRBJ1-5,TGTGCCAGCAGTTCCCCATCCTCCACGGACAGGGGGCAGCATAGCAATCAGCCCCAGCATTTT,CASSSPSSTDRGQHSNQPQHF
TRBD1,TRBV5-5,NA,TRBJ1-2,TGTGCCAGCAGTCCCCGACAGGGAAGCTATGGCTACACCTTC,CASSPRQGSYGYTF
NA,TRBV28,NA,TRBJ1-5,TGTGCCAGCAGTCTCCCTACGGGTGGCAATCAGCCCCAGCATTTT,CASSLPTGGNQPQHF
TRBD1,TRBV10-3,NA,TRBJ1-1,TGTGCCATCAGGACAGGGTCCGCTGAAGCTTTCTTT,CAIRTGSAEAFF
TRBD1,TRBV27,NA,TRBJ1-2,TGTGCCAGCAGTTCGCCCTCACAGGGGGACTATGGCTACACCTTC,CASSSPSQGDYGYTF
NA,TRBV19,NA,TRBJ1-2,TGTGCCAGTACCAGGGGTGGCTACACCTTC,CASTRGGYTF
TRBD1,TRBV7-3,NA,TRBJ1-2,TGTGCCAGCAGTCCGACAGGGACATCCTATGGCTACACCTTC,CASSPTGTSYGYTF
NA,TRBV2,once,TRBJ1-2,TGTGCCAGCCGCATTTTGGCAGGGCCGGGCTACACCTTC,CASRILAGPGYTF
TRBD1,TRBV7-8,NA,TRBJ2-3,TGTGCCAGCAGCTTAGGGGCGGACAGGGTCACAGATACGCAGTATTTT,CASSLGADRVTDTQYF
NA,TRBV18,NA,TRBJ2-1,TGTGCCAGCTCACCATATAACGGGAACAACAATGAGCAGTTCTTC,CASSPYNGNNNEQFF
NA,TRBV30,NA,TRBJ1-1,TGTGCCCTATTAGGGGCTTCGGACACTGAAGCTTTCTTT,CALLGASDTEAFF
NA,TRBV2,NA,TRBJ2-1,TGTGCCAGCAGTGCAACCAATTTGGCAAGCTCCTACAATGAGCAGTTCTTC,CASSATNLASSYNEQFF
TRBD2,TRBV3-1/TRBV3-2,NA,TRBJ2-5,TGTGCCAGCAGCGCGCACGGGACTAGCGGATCAGAGACCCAGTACTTC,CASSAHGTSGSETQYF
NA,TRBV14,NA,TRBJ2-7,TGTGCCAGCAGCCAAGGGTCATACGGGTCGCGGGAGCAGTACTTC,CASSQGSYGSREQYF
TRBD1,TRBV5-1,few,TRBJ2-7,TGCGCCAGCAGCTCAACCGGGACAGCGACGAAGGAGCAGTACTTC,CASSSTGTATKEQYF
TRBD2,TRBV7-3,NA,TRBJ2-5,TGTGCCAGCAGCTTAATGCCGAGTGCTAGCGGGGGGGCCTCAGAGACCCAGTACTTC,CASSLMPSASGGASETQYF
NA,TRBV5-4,NA,TRBJ1-6,TGTGCCAGCAGCCGGAGAGGCAGGGAAGGATCACCCCTCCACTTT,CASSRRGREGSPLHF
NA,TRBV7-2,NA,TRBJ1-1,TGTGCCAGCAGCTTAGCAAGTGGGCGAACTGAAGCTTTCTTT,CASSLASGRTEAFF
NA,TRBV5-4,once,TRBJ1-2,TGTGCCAGCAGTCCCACTGGACAGTTTAACTATGGCTACACCTTC,CASSPTGQFNYGYTF
NA,TRBV5-6,NA,TRBJ2-7,TGTGCCAGCAGCTCCGTCCATGGGACTTCCTACGAGCAGTACTTC,CASSSVHGTSYEQYF
NA,TRBV9,once,TRBJ2-4,TGTGCCAGCAGCCGTCCCCGTAGTGGGGCGGAAAACATTCAGTACTTC,CASSRPRSGAENIQYF
NA,TRBV6-1,NA,TRBJ2-7,TGTGCCAGCAGTGAAAGTCAAGGTAGCCGCCAGGGCTCCTACGAGCAGTACTTC,CASSESQGSRQGSYEQYF
NA,TRBV7-2,NA,TRBJ1-1,TGTGCCAGCAGCATTACAGGTTTAGGCACTGAAGCTTTCTTT,CASSITGLGTEAFF
NA,TRBV9,NA,TRBJ2-2,TGTGCCAGCAAGGAGACGAACACCGGGGAGCTGTTTTTT,CASKETNTGELFF
NA,TRBV5-1,NA,TRBJ1-1,TGCGCCAGCAGCCTTTTCGACAGGAACACTGAAGCTTTCTTT,CASSLFDRNTEAFF
NA,TRBV3-1/TRBV3-2,NA,TRBJ1-2,TGTGCCAGCACACGACAAGGAGGGAGAGCTAACTATGGCTACACCTTC,CASTRQGGRANYGYTF
TRBD1,TRBV5-1,NA,TRBJ1-2,TGCGCCAGCAGCCCGGGGACAGAGACCTATGGCTACACCTTC,CASSPGTETYGYTF
NA,TRBV29-1,NA,TRBJ1-1,TGCAGCGTTGCAACCAGGGGTGGCACTGAAGCTTTCTTT,CSVATRGGTEAFF
NA,TRBV18,once,TRBJ1-1,TGTGCCAGCTCACCGGCCAGGGGATACACTGAAGCTTTCTTT,CASSPARGYTEAFF
TRBD1,TRBV29-1,few,TRBJ1-2,TGCAGCGTTTCTGGGACAGGGAACTATGGCTACACCTTC,CSVSGTGNYGYTF
TRBD1,TRBV2,NA,TRBJ2-2,TGTGCCAGTTCAGGGGGGAACACCGGGGAGCTGTTTTTT,CASSGGNTGELFF
TRBD1,TRBV7-2,NA,TRBJ1-4,TGTGCCAGCAGTTATCTTGGATACGGTGTAGGGGGCCCTAATGAAAAACTGTTTTTT,CASSYLGYGVGGPNEKLFF
NA,TRBV5-1,NA,TRBJ1-1,TGCGCCAGCAGGCCCCCCAGGATGAACACTGAAGCTTTCTTT,CASRPPRMNTEAFF
NA,TRBV14,NA,TRBJ2-7,TGTGCCAGCAGCCCCAAGATATTCGGGGACACAAGGAGCGAGCAGTACTTC,CASSPKIFGDTRSEQYF
TRBD2,TRBV18,NA,TRBJ2-7,TGTGCCAGCTCACCATCTAGCGGGGGGGCCGGCGGCGAGCAGTACTTC,CASSPSSGGAGGEQYF
TRBD2,TRBV9,NA,TRBJ2-7,TGTGCCAGCAGCGAAGGCAGCGGGGGGGCGGTTAGGCAGTACTTC,CASSEGSGGAVRQYF
TRBD2,TRBV19,NA,TRBJ2-1,TGTGCCAGTAGTATAGTGTGGCTAGCGGGGGACAATGAGCAGTTCTTC,CASSIVWLAGDNEQFF
NA,TRBV15,NA,TRBJ2-5,TGTGCCACCAGCAGAGATAACAGTCAAGAGACCCAGTACTTC,CATSRDNSQETQYF
NA,TRBV10-3,NA,TRBJ1-1,TGTGCCTCCCACGCCAGGGAAAGGACTGAAGCTTTCTTT,CASHARERTEAFF
TRBD2,TRBV7-3,once,TRBJ2-2,TGTGCCAGCAGCCCACCGGGACTAGCGGGGACCGGGGAGCTGTTTTTT,CASSPPGLAGTGELFF
NA,TRBV29-1,NA,TRBJ1-2,TGCAGCGTTGAATCTGGCGGCCCCTATGGCTACACCTTC,CSVESGGPYGYTF
TRBD1,TRBV30,NA,TRBJ1-2,TGTGCCTGGAGACATTTGACCGGGACAGGGGAATATGGCTACACCTTC,CAWRHLTGTGEYGYTF
TRBD1,TRBV29-1,NA,TRBJ1-2,TGCAGCGTTGGACAGGGCCATAACTATGGCTACACCTTC,CSVGQGHNYGYTF
TRBD2,TRBV9,few,TRBJ2-1,TGTGCCAGCAGCTATCTAGCGGGGGGATACAATGAGCAGTTCTTC,CASSYLAGGYNEQFF
NA,TRBV6-5,once,TRBJ1-5,TGTGCCAGCAGTTACTCCCGGGGGAGGCAGCCCCAGCATTTT,CASSYSRGRQPQHF